Listed here are 31 T cell receptor beta chains from one sample, sequenced in a study of cytomegalovirus exposure and HLA in healthy donors. The primer mix had 60 Vbeta and 13 Jbeta primers. Method: immunoSEQ multiplex PCR; TCRdb's copy keeps in-frame clones and lacks some. In the table there are around 200,000 clones, approximately 80% of which are singletons. The material sequenced was PBMCs. The receptors stem from a girl aged 2 to 9 in good health and CMV-seropositive.

CDR3 sequence: CASNAQGSGFGEAFF. The CDR3 coding sequence is TGTGCCAGTAATGCCCAGGGCTCTGGTTTCGGTGAAGCTTTCTTT. V usage is TRBV19 and J usage is TRBJ1-1, with D maybe TRBD1 (5 bases). Germline V CDR1 and CDR2: LNHDA, SQIVND (reference sequence). Trimming stripped 7 bases from V and 7 bases from J, with 22 bases between. The CDR3 has 15 amino acids.

V usage is TRBV6-5 and J usage is TRBJ2-5; D may be TRBD2 (6 bases). CDR3 length: 15 residues. The V gene lost 6 bases and the J gene lost 5 bases, with 19 bases spanning the gap. Germline CDR1 is MNHEY and CDR2 is SVGAGI. CDR3 nucleotides: TGTGCCAGCAGCCGGGGGATTCGTGGCAGGGAGACCCAGTACTTC. Its protein product is CASSRGIRGRETQYF.

The J gene is TRBJ1-2, the V gene TRBV29-1; TRBD1 matches 10 bases. Trimming removed 6 bases from V and 8 bases from J; junction bases left unmatched: 15. Germline V gene lookup returns CDR1 SQVTM and CDR2 ANQGSEA. The CDR3 length is 15 residues. The CDR3 reads CSVTGQGLLLDGYTF. CDR3 nucleotide sequence: TGCAGCGTGACGGGACAGGGGTTATTGTTGGACGGCTACACCTTC. Based on the CDR3 plus reference TRBV29-1 and TRBJ1-2, the full variable domain is SAVISQKPSRDICQRGTSLTIQCQVDSQVTMMFWYRQQPGQSLTLIATANQGSEATYESGFVIDKFPISRPNLTFSTLTVSNMSPEDSSIYLCSVTGQGLLLDGYTFGSGTRLTVV.

The CDR3 is CAWGGTSVNEQFF. The DNA of the CDR3 is TGTGCCTGGGGGGGGACTAGCGTGAATGAGCAGTTCTTC. V and J are TRBV30 and TRBJ2-1; 10 bases are shared with TRBD2. Germline V gives CDR1 GTSNPN, CDR2 SVGIG (reference sequence). V shed 5 bases, J shed 7 bases, and the junction held 5 bases outside the gene matches. The CDR3 length is 13 residues.

The CDR3 coding sequence is TGCAGTGCCCACGGACAGGGGAAAGCTTTCTTT. As protein: CSAHGQGKAFF. The chain recombines TRBV20-1 with TRBJ1-1; 9 bases are a match to TRBD1. This CDR3 is built from 11 residues. Trimming took 6 bases from V and 9 from J; bases not matched to a gene: 5. The germline CDR1 and CDR2 sequences are DFQATT and SNEGSKA (reference sequence).

CDR3 in DNA: TGTGCCAGCAGCTTGGGTCTTGGCAGGGCATCGGACGAGCAGTACTTC. Translated, it gives CASSLGLGRASDEQYF. The chain carries TRBV5-4 and TRBJ2-7; D might be TRBD1 (5 bases). The germline V gene has CDR1 SGHNT and CDR2 YYREEE (reference sequence). V was shortened by 0 bases and J by 5 bases, with 18 bases between the two germline ends. The CDR3 is 16 residues long.

The rearrangement links TRBV5-4 to TRBJ1-3; 7 bases match TRBD1. V gave up 3 bases and J gave up 8 bases; unmatched junction bases: 5. The CDR3 is made up of 13 amino acids. Germline values: CDR1 SGHNT, CDR2 YYREEE (reference sequence). The CDR3 protein is CASSSQGVDTIYF. The CDR3 nucleotides read TGTGCCAGCAGCTCTCAGGGGGTGGACACCATATATTTT.

This sequence joins TRBV6-1 and TRBJ2-5; no clear D. V was cut by 8 bases and J by 4 bases, with 17 bases left in between. The CDR3 spans 14 residues. Germline V gene sequence: CDR1 MNHNS, CDR2 SASEGT. The CDR3 is CASHRSGWVETQYF. The CDR3 nucleotides read TGTGCCAGCCATCGGAGTGGTTGGGTAGAGACCCAGTACTTC.

The sample holds one count of this clone. The chain employs TRBV4-1 and TRBJ1-1; D gene uncertain. V lost 2 bases and J lost 4, with 20 bases in between. This CDR3 is 17 amino acids long. Germline CDR1 reads MGHRA; CDR2 reads YSYEKL. The CDR3 loop reads CASSQPRSFPDFTEAFF. The CDR3 coding sequence is TGCGCCAGCAGCCAACCCCGATCTTTCCCGGACTTCACTGAAGCTTTCTTT.

This CDR3 reads CAIRGDRTMNTEAFF. CDR3 DNA: TGTGCCATCAGAGGGGACAGGACTATGAACACTGAAGCTTTCTTT. The chain joins TRBV10-3 to TRBJ1-1; 8 nucleotides match TRBD1. Germline CDR1 and CDR2: ENHRY and SYGVKD. J was trimmed by 0 bases and V by 6 bases; bases with no gene match: 6. The CDR3 is 15 residues long.

The J gene is TRBJ2-1, the V gene TRBV27, with D possibly matching TRBD1 (7 bases). This CDR3 has 18 residues. V dropped 6 bases and J dropped 3 bases, with 24 bases sitting between them. Germline loops: CDR1 MNHEY, CDR2 SMNVEV (reference sequence). As DNA, the CDR3 is TGTGCCAGCAGCCGATGGGGACAGACACTTAGCGGCTACAATGAGCAGTTCTTC. This sequence encodes CASSRWGQTLSGYNEQFF.

The chain employs TRBV6-5 and TRBJ1-2, with 7 positions matching TRBD1. The CDR3 length is 14 residues. Per germline, CDR1 MNHEY and CDR2 SVGAGI. Unmatched junction bases numbered 4, after V lost 2 bases and J lost 4 bases. CDR3 in amino acids: CASSYLGQAYGYTF. CDR3 in DNA: TGTGCCAGCAGTTACCTCGGACAGGCCTATGGCTACACCTTC.

V gene TRBV10-3 combines with J gene TRBJ1-2; unclear D gene. The CDR3 sequence is 11 residues long. V was cut by 4 bases and J by 7 bases, with 7 bases left in between. In germline, CDR1 is ENHRY, CDR2 SYGVKD. In DNA form, the CDR3 reads TGTGCCATCAGTGGGAGGGCTGGCTACACCTTC. Translating gives CAISGRAGYTF.

The chain employs TRBV27 and TRBJ2-1; tentative D call: TRBD2 (5 bases). The CDR3 has 17 amino acids. The germline V and J ends were trimmed by 8 bases and 0 bases, with 20 bases remaining between them. Germline CDR1 is MNHEY and CDR2 is SMNVEV (reference sequence). Here the CDR3 DNA reads TGTGCCAGCGGTAGAAGCGGAGGCCCAAGCTCCTACAATGAGCAGTTCTTC. As protein: CASGRSGGPSSYNEQFF.

The chain combines TRBV14 with TRBJ2-7, with D uncertain. Germline V gene lookup returns CDR1 SGHDN and CDR2 FVKESK. CDR3 length: 14 amino acids. The V end was cut by 0 bases, the J end by 5 bases, with 11 bases between. CDR3 residues: CASSQDTLEDEQYF. The CDR3 DNA is TGTGCCAGCAGCCAAGATACCCTAGAGGACGAGCAGTACTTC.

A few counts support this clone. The chain couples TRBV27 to TRBJ2-3; the match to TRBD2 covers 7 bases. The junction had 7 bases not matched to a gene; V was cut back by 6 bases and J by 4 bases. The germline V gene encodes CDR1 MNHEY and CDR2 SMNVEV (reference sequence). CDR3 length equals 14 residues. CDR3 sequence reads: CASRWGTTADTQYF. The CDR3 nucleotides are TGTGCCAGCAGATGGGGGACTACGGCAGATACGCAGTATTTT.

The chain carries TRBV12-5 and TRBJ2-6; 8 bases map to TRBD1. With 3 bases clipped from V and 0 bases from J, the junction kept 13 bases outside the gene matches. The CDR3 is 20 amino acids. The germline V gene has CDR1 LGHNT and CDR2 FRNRAP. CDR3 protein: CASGFEYGGQGHSGANVLTF. The DNA of the CDR3 is TGTGCTAGTGGTTTTGAATACGGAGGACAGGGTCACTCTGGGGCCAACGTCCTGACTTTC.

This chain uses TRBV30 with TRBJ2-1; 12 bases fit TRBD2. The CDR3 totals 18 residues. In germline, CDR1 is GTSNPN, CDR2 SVGIG (reference sequence). J gave up 4 bases and V 3 bases, and 13 bases lay outside the gene matches. CDR3 DNA sequence: TGTGCCTGGAGGCGGACTAGCGGGAAGTCTATGCGATACAATGAGCAGTTCTTC. Translated: CAWRRTSGKSMRYNEQFF.

V is TRBV6-1 and J is TRBJ1-1; D remains unclear. The CDR3 length is 14 residues. CDR1 and CDR2 from the germline V gene are MNHNS and SASEGT. V shed 6 bases and J shed 2 bases, with 13 bases lying between them. The CDR3 sequence: CASRLAESNTEAFF. In nucleotides, the CDR3 is TGTGCCAGCAGATTGGCGGAGTCCAACACTGAAGCTTTCTTT.

This chain connects TRBV27 to TRBJ1-6, with D unclear. Germline V gives CDR1 MNHEY, CDR2 SMNVEV (reference sequence). Trimming took off 2 bases at V and 10 bases at J, with 15 bases between the two ends. The CDR3 runs 15 residues. The CDR3, as DNA: TGTGCCAGCAGTTTAATAGGGAGGCGCCTGTCACCCCTCCACTTT. It specifies CASSLIGRRLSPLHF.

This chain joins TRBV19 and TRBJ1-3; D remains ambiguous. The CDR3 is 16 amino acids. Germline CDR1 LNHDA, CDR2 SQIVND (reference sequence). V was pared by 1 base and J by 1 base, with 11 bases between. The CDR3 region is CASSIGPGRSGNTIYF. CDR3 nucleotide sequence: TGTGCCAGTAGTATAGGTCCGGGGAGATCTGGAAACACCATATATTTT.

The J gene is TRBJ1-5, the V gene TRBV27; D remains ambiguous. The ends were cut back, 2 bases at V and 0 bases at J, with 14 bases in the middle. The CDR3 extends over 17 amino acids. Germline assignment: CDR1 MNHEY and CDR2 SMNVEV (reference sequence). The CDR3 loop is CASSLGFGSGSNQPQHF. The CDR3 coding sequence is TGTGCCAGCAGTTTAGGATTCGGGTCGGGTAGCAATCAGCCCCAGCATTTT.

This sequence joins TRBV6-6 and TRBJ2-7; 7 bases line up with TRBD1. Germline V gives CDR1 MNHNY, CDR2 SVGAGI (reference sequence). The V gene end was trimmed by 5 bases and the J gene end by 9 bases; junction bases not matched to a gene: 7. The CDR3 is 12 residues long. The CDR3 region is CASSQGGGGQYF. CDR3 bases: TGTGCCAGCAGTCAAGGGGGCGGAGGGCAGTACTTC.

The sample holds a few counts of this clone. The chain has TRBV27 and TRBJ1-4; D ambiguous. CDR3 length equals 17 residues. V was pared by 5 bases and J by 4 bases, with 20 bases between. Germline CDR1 and CDR2: MNHEY and SMNVEV (reference sequence). CDR3 DNA sequence: TGTGCCAGCAGTCCCTCCTTCCTTGGAGGGTTTAATGAAAAACTGTTTTTT. It specifies CASSPSFLGGFNEKLFF.

The chain links TRBV11-2 to TRBJ2-1, with 8 positions matching TRBD2. Germline V CDR1 and CDR2: SGHAT, FQNNGV. J lost 1 base, V lost 1 base, and 0 bases had no gene match. This CDR3 is built from 15 residues. This chain's CDR3 is CASSLAGGSYNEQFF. CDR3 DNA sequence: TGTGCCAGCAGCTTAGCGGGAGGGTCCTACAATGAGCAGTTCTTC.

This clone was seen just once. The chain carries TRBV4-1 and TRBJ2-3; 10 positions agree with TRBD2. From germline, CDR1 is MGHRA and CDR2 YSYEKL. V shed 0 bases and J 3 bases; nucleotides not matched to a gene: 15. The CDR3 is 20 amino acids. In nucleotides, the CDR3 is TGCGCCAGCAGCCAAGACCGGACTAGCGGAGGTAGGGGCTGGACAGATACGCAGTATTTT. Translated: CASSQDRTSGGRGWTDTQYF.

This clone was recorded only once. The chain employs TRBV30 and TRBJ2-1; D may be TRBD2 (6 bases). Trimming stripped 5 bases from V and 1 base from J, with 18 bases between. This CDR3 has 16 amino acids. Looked up from germline, CDR1 is GTSNPN and CDR2 is SVGIG (reference sequence). The CDR3 region has the DNA TGTGCCTGGGTCCCTATGCCAGGGAGGTCCTACAATGAGCAGTTCTTC. Amino acids: CAWVPMPGRSYNEQFF.

This clone was seen a single time. CDR3 sequence: CASSPRGTMNTEAFF. In DNA form, the CDR3 reads TGTGCCAGCTCACCAAGGGGGACCATGAACACTGAAGCTTTCTTT. The gene calls are TRBV18 and TRBJ1-1, with D tentatively TRBD1 (6 bases). Germline V CDR1 and CDR2: KGHSH, LQKENI. The CDR3 runs 15 residues. The V and J ends lost 2 bases and 0 bases respectively, with 10 bases between them. Looking up the rest from reference TRBV18 and TRBJ1-1 gives the full variable domain: NAGVMQNPRHLVRRRGQEARLRCSPMKGHSHVYWYRQLPEEGLKFMVYLQKENIIDESGMPKERFSAEFPKEGPSILRIQQVVRGDSAAYFCASSPRGTMNTEAFFGQGTRLTVV.

The CDR3 reads CASSLEANTEAFF. CDR3 coding DNA: TGTGCCAGCAGCTTAGAGGCGAACACTGAAGCTTTCTTT. This rearrangement joins TRBV11-2 to TRBJ1-1; D remains unclear. CDR1 is SGHAT, CDR2 FQNNGV, per germline. CDR3 size: 13 residues. V shed 0 bases and J shed 1 base, with 3 bases lying between them.

This chain uses TRBV2 with TRBJ2-7; 9 bases match TRBD2. The length of the CDR3 is 15 residues. The V gene end was trimmed by 4 bases and the J gene end by 6 bases; junction bases not matched to a gene: 10. Germline V gives CDR1 SNHLY, CDR2 FYNNEI. This CDR3 reads CASSGTSAQGLEQYF. The CDR3 nucleotides are TGTGCCAGCAGTGGGACTAGCGCTCAGGGGCTCGAGCAGTACTTC. The full variable domain, rest sourced from reference TRBV2 and TRBJ2-7, is EPEVTQTPSHQVTQMGQEVILRCVPISNHLYFYWYRQILGQKVEFLVSFYNNEISEKSEIFDDQFSVERPDGSNFTLKIRSTKLEDSAMYFCASSGTSAQGLEQYFGPGTRLTVT.

The rearrangement uses TRBV7-9 and TRBJ2-1; possibly TRBD1 for D (5 bases). The V and J ends lost 6 bases and 0 bases respectively, with 15 bases between them. In germline, CDR1 is SEHNR, CDR2 FQNEAQ (reference sequence). The CDR3 is 16 residues long. CDR3 DNA sequence: TGTGCCAGCAGAGATAACAGGCAACCCTCCTACAATGAGCAGTTCTTC. This codes for CASRDNRQPSYNEQFF.